The rows below give T cell receptor beta chains drawn from one sample of a study of CD8 T cells in ankylosing spondylitis. TCRdb reanalysed the 5' RACE reads using MiXCR and keeps one entry per CDR3 protein. The sample shows about 35,000 distinct CDR3 sequences, around a tenth of them seen only once. Material for sequencing was blood, either unsorted or a sorted T cell fraction (not recorded which). The receptors were sampled from a male donor with ankylosing spondylitis or in good health (not recorded which). The CDR3 runs from the conserved cysteine through the conserved F or W. The D gene is left open where the match is weak. Clone size, where shown, is once, few, many, or a class for clones that have expanded.

D gene: .
J gene: TRBJ2-7
clone size: many
V gene: TRBV19
CDR3 DNA: TGTGCCAGTAGTATCAGGGGTTCCGTGCAGTACTTC
CDR3 protein: CASSIRGSVQYF

D gene: .
J gene: TRBJ2-5
clone size: many
V gene: TRBV3-1
CDR3 DNA: TGTGCCAGCAGACCAACCCAGCTAGAGACCCAGTACTTC
CDR3 protein: CASRPTQLETQYF

D gene: .
J gene: TRBJ2-4
clone size: many
V gene: TRBV29-1
CDR3 DNA: TGCAGCGCTCTCCCCTCAGGGGAAAACATTCAGTACTTC
CDR3 protein: CSALPSGENIQYF

D gene: .
J gene: TRBJ1-1
clone size: many
V gene: TRBV5-5
CDR3 DNA: TGTGCCAGCAGCTTGTACATACAGAACACTGAAGCTTTCTTT
CDR3 protein: CASSLYIQNTEAFF

D gene: TRBD1
J gene: TRBJ1-1
clone size: many
V gene: TRBV2
CDR3 DNA: TGTGCCAGCAGCGGACAGGGTGGAACTGAAGCTTTCTTT
CDR3 protein: CASSGQGGTEAFF

D gene: .
J gene: TRBJ1-2
clone size: many
V gene: TRBV10-2
CDR3 DNA: TGCGCCAGCAGTAAGGACAGCTATGGCTACACCTTC
CDR3 protein: CASSKDSYGYTF

D gene: TRBD2
J gene: TRBJ2-5
clone size: many
V gene: TRBV2
CDR3 DNA: TGTGCCAGCGGGGGGACTAGCGGGCAAGAGACCCAGTACTTC
CDR3 protein: CASGGTSGQETQYF

D gene: .
J gene: TRBJ2-7
clone size: .
V gene: TRBV21-1
CDR3 DNA: TGTGCCAGCAGCACCAGACTAGCACCAAGAACCTACGAGCAGTACTTC
CDR3 protein: CASSTRLAPRTYEQYF

D gene: TRBD1
J gene: TRBJ1-6
clone size: many
V gene: TRBV20-1
CDR3 DNA: TGCAGTGCTAGGTCCGGGACAGGGGGGCGTGGGGATTCACCCCTCCACTTT
CDR3 protein: CSARSGTGGRGDSPLHF

D gene: .
J gene: TRBJ1-2
clone size: few
V gene: TRBV5-1
CDR3 DNA: TGCGCCAGCAGCTTGGGCCTCAGTGGAGGCTACACCTTC
CDR3 protein: CASSLGLSGGYTF

D gene: TRBD1
J gene: TRBJ2-5
clone size: many
V gene: TRBV7-2
CDR3 DNA: TGTGCCAGCAGCTTATTGGGGACAGTCTACCAAGAGACCCAGTACTTC
CDR3 protein: CASSLLGTVYQETQYF

D gene: .
J gene: TRBJ2-7
clone size: many
V gene: TRBV27
CDR3 DNA: TGTGCCACCGCACTCGTTAGCGGAAGCTCCTACGAGCAGTACTTC
CDR3 protein: CATALVSGSSYEQYF

D gene: .
J gene: TRBJ2-3
clone size: many
V gene: TRBV7-7
CDR3 DNA: TGTGCTAGCAGCTTTGGAGGGCGGGGCACAGATACGCAGTATTTT
CDR3 protein: CASSFGGRGTDTQYF

D gene: .
J gene: TRBJ1-1
clone size: many
V gene: TRBV5-1
CDR3 DNA: TGCGCCAGCAGCCGGCAGGGAGGTGAAGCTTTCTTT
CDR3 protein: CASSRQGGEAFF

D gene: .
J gene: TRBJ1-2
clone size: many
V gene: TRBV30
CDR3 DNA: TGTGCCTGGAATGGGGCAGGCCTTAAGGCAGGGAATGGCTACACCTTC
CDR3 protein: CAWNGAGLKAGNGYTF

D gene: .
J gene: TRBJ2-1
clone size: many
V gene: TRBV11-1
CDR3 DNA: TGTGCCAGCAGCTTGTCTACGGCCACTGATGGACTCGGTCTTGGGCAGTTCTTC
CDR3 protein: CASSLSTATDGLGLGQFF

D gene: TRBD1
J gene: TRBJ1-6
clone size: many
V gene: TRBV28
CDR3 DNA: TGTGCCAGCAGTTCCCGACAGGGGAGGGTGGATTCACCCCTCCACTTT
CDR3 protein: CASSSRQGRVDSPLHF

D gene: .
J gene: TRBJ2-5
clone size: many
V gene: TRBV20-1
CDR3 DNA: TGCAGTGCTAGTTGGCTAAAAGAGACCCAGTACTTC
CDR3 protein: CSASWLKETQYF

D gene: TRBD2
J gene: TRBJ2-1
clone size: many
V gene: TRBV4-2
CDR3 DNA: TGTGCCAGCAGCCAAGATCATAGCGGGGGCGCCTACAATGAGCAGTTCTTC
CDR3 protein: CASSQDHSGGAYNEQFF

D gene: TRBD2
J gene: TRBJ2-1
clone size: many
V gene: TRBV5-1
CDR3 DNA: TGCGCCAGCAGTTTAGCTAGCGGGACTGAGCAGTTCTTC
CDR3 protein: CASSLASGTEQFF

D gene: TRBD2
J gene: TRBJ2-3
clone size: many
V gene: TRBV12-3/TRBV12-4
CDR3 DNA: TGTGCCAGTTATACTAGCGGGAGGGCCTTCACAGATACGCAGTATTTT
CDR3 protein: CASYTSGRAFTDTQYF

D gene: .
J gene: TRBJ2-2
clone size: few
V gene: TRBV27
CDR3 DNA: TGTGCCAGCAGTTTATACGGGAACCGGGCAACCGGGGAGCTGTTTTTT
CDR3 protein: CASSLYGNRATGELFF

D gene: .
J gene: TRBJ2-7
clone size: many
V gene: TRBV7-8
CDR3 DNA: TGTGCCAGCAGCTTAGAAAATCCGGACGAGCAGTACTTC
CDR3 protein: CASSLENPDEQYF

D gene: .
J gene: TRBJ2-5
clone size: many
V gene: TRBV4-1
CDR3 DNA: TGCGCCAGCAGCCAAGAGCGGAACCAAGAGACCCAGTACTTC
CDR3 protein: CASSQERNQETQYF

D gene: .
J gene: TRBJ2-7
clone size: medium-sized
V gene: TRBV27
CDR3 DNA: TGTGCCAGCAGTCCAGGGCGGGTCACCTACGAGCAGTACTTC
CDR3 protein: CASSPGRVTYEQYF

D gene: .
J gene: TRBJ2-1
clone size: many
V gene: TRBV20-1
CDR3 DNA: TGCAGTGCCCCTCCACGGGGATCCTACAATGAGCAGTTCTTC
CDR3 protein: CSAPPRGSYNEQFF

D gene: .
J gene: TRBJ2-6
clone size: many
V gene: TRBV12-3/TRBV12-4
CDR3 DNA: TGTGCCAGCAGTCCTGACGGTCCCTCTGGGGCCAACGTCCTGACTTTC
CDR3 protein: CASSPDGPSGANVLTF

D gene: .
J gene: TRBJ2-3
clone size: .
V gene: TRBV2
CDR3 DNA: TGTGCCAGCAGTGAAGCGGCCCAGAGCACAGATACGCAGTATTTT
CDR3 protein: CASSEAAQSTDTQYF

D gene: .
J gene: TRBJ1-3
clone size: many
V gene: TRBV10-3
CDR3 DNA: TGTGCCATCAGTGAGCCTGGGGGGGGCCATGGAAACACCATATATTTT
CDR3 protein: CAISEPGGGHGNTIYF

D gene: .
J gene: TRBJ2-5
clone size: many
V gene: TRBV5-1
CDR3 DNA: TGCGCCAGCAGCTTGGTTGGGGGGTCTCAGACCCAGTACTTC
CDR3 protein: CASSLVGGSQTQYF

D gene: TRBD2
J gene: TRBJ2-1
clone size: many
V gene: TRBV20-1
CDR3 DNA: TGCAGTGCTAAGGAGGACCCTAGCGGCAATGAGCAGTTCTTC
CDR3 protein: CSAKEDPSGNEQFF

D gene: TRBD1
J gene: TRBJ2-7
clone size: many
V gene: TRBV20-1
CDR3 DNA: TGCAGTGCGGCAGGGGGCCTGCGCTCCTACGAGCAGTACTTC
CDR3 protein: CSAAGGLRSYEQYF

D gene: .
J gene: TRBJ2-5
clone size: many
V gene: TRBV5-1
CDR3 DNA: TGCGCCAGCAGCTTGGCGACTCAAGAGACCCAGTACTTC
CDR3 protein: CASSLATQETQYF

D gene: .
J gene: TRBJ2-3
clone size: few
V gene: TRBV10-2
CDR3 DNA: TGCGCCAGCAGTACCACAGATACGCAGTATTTT
CDR3 protein: CASSTTDTQYF

D gene: TRBD1
J gene: TRBJ1-1
clone size: many
V gene: TRBV15
CDR3 DNA: TGTGCCACCAGCAGAGATGTGTGGACAGGGGGAAACACTGAAGCTTTCTTT
CDR3 protein: CATSRDVWTGGNTEAFF

D gene: TRBD1
J gene: TRBJ2-5
clone size: .
V gene: TRBV7-9
CDR3 DNA: TGTGCCAGCAGCTTCGACAGGGGGGCAAACCAAGAGACCCAGTACTTC
CDR3 protein: CASSFDRGANQETQYF

D gene: .
J gene: TRBJ1-5
clone size: many
V gene: TRBV5-1
CDR3 DNA: TGCGCCAGCAGCCCAGGAGTCGATCAGCCCCAGCATTTT
CDR3 protein: CASSPGVDQPQHF

D gene: .
J gene: TRBJ2-7
clone size: many
V gene: TRBV6-5
CDR3 DNA: TGTGCCAGCAGTTACAGGCCTACCACCTACGAGCAGTACTTC
CDR3 protein: CASSYRPTTYEQYF

D gene: .
J gene: TRBJ1-6
clone size: many
V gene: TRBV7-9
CDR3 DNA: TGTGCCAGCAGCGCAGGGTCGGGAAATTCACCCCTCCACTTT
CDR3 protein: CASSAGSGNSPLHF

D gene: TRBD2
J gene: TRBJ2-5
clone size: many
V gene: TRBV20-1
CDR3 DNA: TGCAGTGGGACGGGGACTAGCGGGAGAAGTAGGGAGACCCAGTACTTC
CDR3 protein: CSGTGTSGRSRETQYF

D gene: TRBD1
J gene: TRBJ2-7
clone size: .
V gene: TRBV5-1
CDR3 DNA: TGCGCCAGCAGCTCGACAGGGGAGCCCTACGAGCAGTACTTC
CDR3 protein: CASSSTGEPYEQYF

D gene: TRBD2
J gene: TRBJ2-1
clone size: many
V gene: TRBV20-1
CDR3 DNA: TGCAGTGCTAGGGTCCTAGCGGACAACTACAATGAGCAGTTCTTC
CDR3 protein: CSARVLADNYNEQFF

D gene: TRBD1
J gene: TRBJ1-2
clone size: many
V gene: TRBV6-1
CDR3 DNA: TGTGCCAGCACCCCGGGGACAGAAGTCGATGGCTACACCTTC
CDR3 protein: CASTPGTEVDGYTF

D gene: .
J gene: TRBJ1-2
clone size: many
V gene: TRBV4-3
CDR3 DNA: TGCGCCAGCAGCCAAGATAACGGCGGCGGTCGGCTCTATGGCTACACCTTC
CDR3 protein: CASSQDNGGGRLYGYTF

D gene: .
J gene: TRBJ2-1
clone size: .
V gene: TRBV11-3
CDR3 DNA: TGTGCCAGCAGCCCCCTGCGCCCTTGCTACAATGAGCAGTTCTTC
CDR3 protein: CASSPLRPCYNEQFF

D gene: TRBD1
J gene: TRBJ2-7
clone size: .
V gene: TRBV9
CDR3 DNA: TGTGCCAGCAGCGCTGGGACAGGGAGCTCCTACGAGCAGTACTTC
CDR3 protein: CASSAGTGSSYEQYF

D gene: .
J gene: TRBJ2-3
clone size: .
V gene: TRBV12-3/TRBV12-4
CDR3 DNA: TGTGCCAGCAGTTTGGTTCATAGCACAGATACGCAGTATTTT
CDR3 protein: CASSLVHSTDTQYF

D gene: TRBD2
J gene: TRBJ2-1
clone size: many
V gene: TRBV20-1
CDR3 DNA: TGCAGTGCTAGAGGCGGGAGCTCCTACAATGAGCAGTTCTTC
CDR3 protein: CSARGGSSYNEQFF

D gene: .
J gene: TRBJ2-5
clone size: many
V gene: TRBV7-7
CDR3 DNA: TGTGCTAGCACCCCCCTAGGGGGGGGTGAGACCCAGTACTTC
CDR3 protein: CASTPLGGGETQYF

D gene: .
J gene: TRBJ2-2
clone size: few
V gene: TRBV9
CDR3 DNA: TGTGCCAGCGAGGGGAGCCAGGGTGGGACCGGGGAGCTGTTTTTT
CDR3 protein: CASEGSQGGTGELFF

D gene: TRBD2
J gene: TRBJ2-7
clone size: many
V gene: TRBV10-3
CDR3 DNA: TGTGCCATCAGGGGACTAGCGGGAGCAGGCGAGCAGTACTTC
CDR3 protein: CAIRGLAGAGEQYF

D gene: .
J gene: TRBJ1-2
clone size: many
V gene: TRBV9
CDR3 DNA: TGTGCCAGCAGCGTAGAGGGACACCCAAACTATGGCTACACCTTC
CDR3 protein: CASSVEGHPNYGYTF